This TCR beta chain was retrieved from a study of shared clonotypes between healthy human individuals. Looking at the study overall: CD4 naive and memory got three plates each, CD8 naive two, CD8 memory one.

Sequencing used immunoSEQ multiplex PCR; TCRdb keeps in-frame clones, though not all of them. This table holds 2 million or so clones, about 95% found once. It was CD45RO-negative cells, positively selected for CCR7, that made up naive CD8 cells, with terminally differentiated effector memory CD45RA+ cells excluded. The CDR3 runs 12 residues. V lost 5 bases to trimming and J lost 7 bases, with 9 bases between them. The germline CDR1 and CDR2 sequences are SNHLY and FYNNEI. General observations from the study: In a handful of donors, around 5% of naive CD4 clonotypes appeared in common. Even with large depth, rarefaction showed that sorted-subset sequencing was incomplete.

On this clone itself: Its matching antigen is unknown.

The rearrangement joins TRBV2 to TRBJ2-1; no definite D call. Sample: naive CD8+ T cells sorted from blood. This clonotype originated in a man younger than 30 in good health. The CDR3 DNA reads TGTGCCAGCAGTCCGACTCTGAATGAGCAGTTCTTC. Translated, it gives CASSPTLNEQFF.